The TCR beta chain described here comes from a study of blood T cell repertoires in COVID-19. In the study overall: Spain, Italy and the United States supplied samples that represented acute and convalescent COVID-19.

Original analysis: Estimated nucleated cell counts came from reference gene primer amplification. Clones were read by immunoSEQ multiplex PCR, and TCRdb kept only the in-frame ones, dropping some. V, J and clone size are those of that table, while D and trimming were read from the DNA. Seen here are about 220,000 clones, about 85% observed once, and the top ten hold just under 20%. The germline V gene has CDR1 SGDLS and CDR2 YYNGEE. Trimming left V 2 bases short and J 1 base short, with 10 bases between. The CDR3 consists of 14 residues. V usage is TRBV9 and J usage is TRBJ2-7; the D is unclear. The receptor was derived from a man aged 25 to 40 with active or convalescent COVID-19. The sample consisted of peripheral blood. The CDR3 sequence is CASSVMAVSYEQYF. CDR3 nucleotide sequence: TGTGCCAGCAGCGTTATGGCAGTTTCCTACGAGCAGTACTTC.